The clone carrying this T cell receptor beta chain was seen once. Participant age was roughly 18 to 90 years, and participants resided in fewer than 25 US areas. The data originate from a study of blood T cell repertoires in COVID-19. Study context: PBMCs, B-cell-depleted T cells, or T cells provided the cDNA or gDNA that made up the material.

Clones were sequenced by immunoSEQ multiplex PCR, and TCRdb holds only the in-frame ones, with some missing. This table has a few hundred thousand clones, around 91% appearing once. The TCR comes from a woman in her thirties or forties who had recovered from COVID-19. The sequenced material came from PBMCs or T cells enriched from blood (not recorded which).

CDR3 region: CASRFSANSPLHF. In DNA form, the CDR3 reads TGTGCCAGCCGATTTAGCGCGAACTCACCCCTCCACTTT. The J gene is TRBJ1-6, the V gene TRBV7-2; unclear D gene. Between the trimmed V and J ends, which lost 8 bases and 10 bases, there was a span of 15 bases. Looked up from germline, CDR1 is SGHTA and CDR2 is FQGNSA. The CDR3 totals 13 residues.